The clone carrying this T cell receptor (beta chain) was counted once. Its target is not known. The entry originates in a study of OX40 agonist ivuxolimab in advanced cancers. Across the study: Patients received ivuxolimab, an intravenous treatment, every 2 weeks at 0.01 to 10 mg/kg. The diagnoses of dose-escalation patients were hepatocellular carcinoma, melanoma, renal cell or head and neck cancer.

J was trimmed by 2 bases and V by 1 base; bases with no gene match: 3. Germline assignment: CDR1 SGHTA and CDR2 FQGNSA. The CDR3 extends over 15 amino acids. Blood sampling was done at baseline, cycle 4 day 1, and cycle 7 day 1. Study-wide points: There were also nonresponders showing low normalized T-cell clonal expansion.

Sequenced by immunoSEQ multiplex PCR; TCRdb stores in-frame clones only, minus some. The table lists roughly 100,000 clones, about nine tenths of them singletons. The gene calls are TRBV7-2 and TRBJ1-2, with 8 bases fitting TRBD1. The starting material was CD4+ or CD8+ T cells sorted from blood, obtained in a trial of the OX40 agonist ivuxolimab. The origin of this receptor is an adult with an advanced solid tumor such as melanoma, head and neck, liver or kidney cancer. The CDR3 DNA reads TGTGCCAGCAGCTTAGTCGCAGGGGGCAACTATGGCTACACCTTC. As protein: CASSLVAGGNYGYTF.